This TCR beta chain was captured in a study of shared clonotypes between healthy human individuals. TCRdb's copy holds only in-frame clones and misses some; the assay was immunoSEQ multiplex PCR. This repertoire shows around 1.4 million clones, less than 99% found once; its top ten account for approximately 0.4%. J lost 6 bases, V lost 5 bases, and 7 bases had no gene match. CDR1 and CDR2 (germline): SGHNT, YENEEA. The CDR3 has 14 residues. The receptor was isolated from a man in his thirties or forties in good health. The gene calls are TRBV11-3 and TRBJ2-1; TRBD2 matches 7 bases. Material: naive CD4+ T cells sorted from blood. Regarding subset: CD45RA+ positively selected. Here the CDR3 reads CASSLGTTFNEQFF. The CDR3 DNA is TGTGCCAGCAGCCTAGGGACTACTTTCAATGAGCAGTTCTTC.